This TCR beta chain was sequenced during a study of T-cell reconstitution after alpha-beta-depleted transplantation in children. Notes on the study in general: T-cell counts and diversity were attributed mostly to newly produced T cells one year after transplant. For some patients, TCRbeta diversity was high at day 60 because of recipient T cells and thymic progenitors that survived.

The junction had 4 bases not matched to a gene; V was cut back by 0 bases and J by 6 bases. This CDR3 contains 14 residues. CDR1 and CDR2 (germline): SGHAT, FQDESV (reference sequence). The sample holds a few counts of this clonotype. The antigen is unknown. Preparation of the TCRbeta library involved a method that used unique molecular identifiers. Via MiXCR, TCRdb re-called the PCR reads, giving one row per CDR3 protein. Among more than 120,000 distinct CDR3 sequences listed, about 9% were seen once. The chain recombines TRBV11-1 with TRBJ2-7, with 8 bases fitting TRBD1. This clonotype was obtained from a female patient younger than 10 who had a stem cell transplant for congenital amegakaryocytic thrombocytopenia, so the T cells may come from the graft donor. Material: PBMCs, mostly from graft donor cells, obtained 180 days after TCRalphabeta/CD19-depleted stem cell transplant. The CDR3, as DNA: TGTGCCAGCAGCTTAGCGATGACAGGGGTCGAGCAGTACTTC. Translating gives CASSLAMTGVEQYF.